A selection of T cell receptor beta chains follows, all from one sample in a study of blood T cell repertoires in COVID-19. TCRdb's copy holds only in-frame clones and misses some; the assay was immunoSEQ multiplex PCR. The data hold over 100,000 clones, with around 89% observed a single time. The sample comprised peripheral blood. These receptors were taken from a human donor with acute or convalescent COVID-19. The donor label of this sample is uncertain. Both conserved end residues are part of each CDR3. D genes are given only for firm matches. Some rows mark clone size as missing; the rest say once, few, many or name a class of expanded clone.

NA NA TRBJ1-2 TRBV15 CATSRDYNSPATYGYTF TGTGCCACCAGCAGAGATTATAACAGCCCAGCTACCTATGGCTACACCTTC
NA NA TRBJ2-1 TRBV6-5 CASSYGFGSYNEQFF TGTGCCAGCAGTTACGGGTTCGGGTCCTACAATGAGCAGTTCTTC
NA NA TRBJ2-5 TRBV18 CASSPGVVRETQYF TGTGCCAGCTCACCCGGAGTCGTCCGGGAGACCCAGTACTTC
NA NA TRBJ1-6 TRBV19 CASTATGFYSPLHF TGTGCCAGTACCGCGACAGGATTCTATTCACCCCTCCACTTT
TRBD2 NA TRBJ2-3 TRBV9 CASSRAGGPGTDTQYF TGTGCCAGCAGCCGAGCGGGGGGGCCGGGCACAGATACGCAGTATTTT
NA NA TRBJ1-5 TRBV23-1 CASSQGGRSNQPQHF TGCGCCAGCAGTCAAGGGGGGAGGAGCAATCAGCCCCAGCATTTT
TRBD2 NA TRBJ2-2 TRBV2 CASSIGTSGAKLFF TGTGCCAGCAGCATTGGGACTAGCGGGGCAAAGCTGTTTTTT
TRBD1 few TRBJ2-5 TRBV28 CASSRGQLRETQYF TGTGCCAGCAGTAGGGGACAGTTAAGAGAGACCCAGTACTTC
TRBD2 NA TRBJ2-3 TRBV20-1 CSASGLAAGFTDTQYF TGCAGTGCTAGTGGGCTAGCGGCAGGTTTCACAGATACGCAGTATTTT
TRBD1 NA TRBJ1-2 TRBV12-3/TRBV12-4 CASREQGIYGYTF TGTGCCAGCAGGGAACAGGGGATCTATGGCTACACCTTC
NA NA TRBJ1-6 TRBV7-3 CASSSFQGLPLHF TGTGCCAGCAGCTCATTCCAGGGTTTACCCCTCCACTTT
NA NA TRBJ1-5 TRBV19 CASSTGERGPQHF TGTGCCAGTAGTACAGGAGAACGGGGGCCCCAGCATTTT
NA NA TRBJ1-2 TRBV28 CAESTGYNYGYTF TGTGCCGAATCCACAGGATATAACTATGGCTACACCTTC
NA NA TRBJ2-1 TRBV11-2 CASTEPSRDLYSYNEQFF TGTGCCAGCACCGAACCAAGCAGGGACTTATACTCCTACAATGAGCAGTTCTTC
TRBD1 NA TRBJ1-6 TRBV2 CASSETGVWSPLHF TGTGCCAGCAGCGAGACAGGGGTTTGGTCACCCCTCCACTTT
TRBD1 NA TRBJ2-7 TRBV12-5 CASGLVSTGTGGLEQYF TGTGCTAGTGGTTTGGTATCCACCGGGACAGGGGGCCTTGAGCAGTACTTC
NA NA TRBJ1-5 TRBV6-2/TRBV6-3 CASSLGNSNQPQHF TGTGCCAGCAGCTTGGGCAATAGCAATCAGCCCCAGCATTTT
TRBD1 NA TRBJ1-6 TRBV2 CASRTGTGWSPLHF TGTGCCAGCAGAACCGGGACAGGTTGGTCACCCCTCCACTTT
NA NA TRBJ2-7 TRBV4-3 CASSQDFGGREQYF TGCGCCAGCAGCCAAGATTTCGGGGGGCGCGAGCAGTACTTC
NA NA TRBJ2-3 TRBV6-6 CASSLGTGTDTQYF TGTGCCAGCAGCCTCGGGACTGGCACAGATACGCAGTATTTT
NA NA TRBJ1-1 TRBV6-5 CASSLTGNTEAFF TGTGCCAGCAGCTTGACAGGGAACACTGAAGCTTTCTTT
NA NA TRBJ2-5 TRBV18 CASSPLASLETQYF TGTGCCAGCTCACCACTAGCTAGCCTGGAGACCCAGTACTTC
TRBD2 NA TRBJ2-3 TRBV6-5 CASSYVGSGGKDTQYF TGTGCCAGCAGTTACGTGGGTAGCGGGGGAAAAGATACGCAGTATTTT
TRBD1 NA TRBJ2-3 TRBV5-1 CASNRQGADTQYF TGCGCCAGCAACCGACAGGGCGCAGATACGCAGTATTTT
TRBD1 NA TRBJ1-5 TRBV10-3 CAISGGQGAAVNQPQHF TGTGCCATCAGTGGGGGACAGGGGGCAGCGGTGAATCAGCCCCAGCATTTT
NA NA TRBJ2-5 TRBV29-1 CSVVGRGGGETQYF TGCAGCGTTGTAGGGCGGGGAGGTGGAGAGACCCAGTACTTC
TRBD2 NA TRBJ2-1 TRBV7-2 CASSLQSGGSSYNEQFF TGTGCCAGCAGCTTACAAAGCGGGGGGAGTTCCTACAATGAGCAGTTCTTC